The 32 T cell receptor beta chains below all came from one sample that was sequenced in a study of blood T cell repertoires in COVID-19. The data were produced by immunoSEQ multiplex PCR, yet TCRdb's version contains in-frame clones alone and is incomplete. The data show 200,000 to 300,000 clones, approximately 87% seen once. The sample consisted of peripheral blood. The source of these receptors is a man in his 60s with acute or convalescent COVID-19.

The rearrangement joins TRBV7-2 to TRBJ1-2; a weak D match, TRBD1 (5 bases). Germline CDR1 and CDR2: SGHTA and FQGNSA. This CDR3 spans 14 amino acids. The V end was cut by 5 bases, the J end by 3 bases, with 13 bases between. The CDR3 here is CASSPGVGDYGYTF. The DNA of the CDR3 is TGTGCCAGCAGCCCGGGGGTAGGGGACTATGGCTACACCTTC.

The genes are TRBV9 and TRBJ1-6; 7 nucleotides agree with TRBD1. Unmatched junction bases numbered 12, after V lost 0 bases and J lost 9 bases. Germline CDR1 SGDLS, CDR2 YYNGEE. The CDR3 is 17 amino acids. CDR3 sequence: CASSVAPTGIGGSPLHF. The CDR3 bases are TGTGCCAGCAGCGTAGCCCCGACAGGGATTGGCGGTTCACCCCTCCACTTT.

The chain couples TRBV7-3 to TRBJ2-1; 13 bases fit TRBD2. Trimming removed 3 bases from V and 6 bases from J; junction bases left unmatched: 2. Germline V lookup: CDR1 SGHTA, CDR2 FQGTGA. The CDR3 has 15 amino acids. The CDR3 bases are TGTGCCAGCAGCTTTGGACTAGCGGGAGTCAATGAGCAGTTCTTC. Protein sequence: CASSFGLAGVNEQFF.

The chain has TRBV2 and TRBJ1-2, with 7 bases aligning to TRBD1. Germline CDR1 SNHLY, CDR2 FYNNEI. V shed 3 bases and J 11 bases; nucleotides not matched to a gene: 9. The CDR3 is 13 residues long. CDR3 loop: CASSDQGGVRYTF. The CDR3 DNA is TGTGCCAGCAGTGACCAGGGGGGCGTAAGGTACACCTTC.

J is TRBJ1-4 and V is TRBV4-1, with unresolved D. Trimming left V 1 base short and J 8 bases short, with 14 bases between. In germline, CDR1 is MGHRA, CDR2 YSYEKL. The CDR3 runs to 15 residues. CDR3: CASSQVEGLGEKLFF. The CDR3, as DNA: TGCGCCAGCAGCCAAGTTGAGGGCCTGGGGGAAAAACTGTTTTTT.

The rearrangement links TRBV28 to TRBJ2-7, with a possible D match to TRBD2 (6 bases). Germline V gene lookup returns CDR1 MDHEN and CDR2 SYDVKM. Trimming shortened V by 8 bases and J by 3 bases, and 11 bases separated the two germline ends. CDR3 size: 12 residues. The CDR3 loop is CASGEEGYEQYF. CDR3 DNA: TGTGCCAGCGGCGAGGAGGGCTACGAGCAGTACTTC. Drawing the rest from reference TRBV28 and TRBJ2-7, the complete variable domain is DVKVTQSSRYLVKRTGEKVFLECVQDMDHENMFWYRQDPGLGLRLIYFSYDVKMKEKGDIPEGYSVSREKKERFSLILESASTNQTSMYLCASGEEGYEQYFGPGTRLTVT.

V usage is TRBV7-2 and J usage is TRBJ1-4, with a weak D call TRBD1 (6 bases). Trimming pared 7 bases from V and 3 bases from J, leaving 12 bases between. Looked up from germline, CDR1 is SGHTA and CDR2 is FQGNSA. The CDR3 is made up of 14 amino acids. The CDR3, as DNA: TGTGCCAGCACCACAGGGATATCTAATGAAAAACTGTTTTTT. It is translated as CASTTGISNEKLFF.

V gene TRBV7-3 combines with J gene TRBJ2-7, with D perhaps TRBD1 (6 bases). V gave up 0 bases and J gave up 5 bases, with 11 bases separating them. The CDR3 loop spans 14 amino acids. Germline values: CDR1 SGHTA, CDR2 FQGTGA. This CDR3 is CASSLTGDKNEQYF. CDR3 sequence (DNA): TGTGCCAGCAGCTTAACCGGGGACAAGAACGAGCAGTACTTC. Complete variable domain (other parts from reference TRBV7-3 and TRBJ2-7): GAGVSQTPSNKVTEKGKYVELRCDPISGHTALYWYRQSLGQGPEFLIYFQGTGAADDSGLPNDRFFAVRPEGSVSTLKIQRTERGDSAVYLCASSLTGDKNEQYFGPGTRLTVT.

The chain combines TRBV7-8 with TRBJ2-1; 8 bases are a match to TRBD2. J was trimmed by 6 bases and V by 6 bases; bases with no gene match: 10. The length of the CDR3 is 15 residues. Germline values: CDR1 SGHVS, CDR2 FQNEAQ. This chain's CDR3 is CASSGLAGKGNEQFF. The CDR3 region has the DNA TGTGCCAGCAGTGGACTAGCCGGGAAGGGCAATGAGCAGTTCTTC.

V gene TRBV19 combines with J gene TRBJ2-6, with 9 bases lining up with TRBD1. V trimming: 7 bases; J trimming: 0 bases; junction bases outside the gene matches: 22. The length of the CDR3 is 22 residues. In germline, CDR1 is LNHDA, CDR2 SQIVND (reference sequence). The CDR3, as DNA: TGTGCCAGTAATGATAGGTTTTCTTTCGGTGGGACAGGGAGCTCTGGGGCCAACGTCCTGACTTTC. This sequence encodes CASNDRFSFGGTGSSGANVLTF.

V and J are TRBV19 and TRBJ2-7; D may be TRBD1 (7 bases). The CDR3 runs to 15 residues. CDR1 LNHDA and CDR2 SQIVND come from the germline V gene (reference sequence). Deletions cut 6 bases from V and 1 base from J, with 16 bases between. The CDR3 nucleotides read TGTGCCAGTAGCCCGACGACAGGGAGGTCCTACGAGCAGTACTTC. It is translated as CASSPTTGRSYEQYF.

The V call is TRBV11-2, the J call TRBJ2-1, with 9 positions matching TRBD2. This CDR3 comprises 16 residues. J lost 3 bases, V lost 2 bases, and 5 bases had no gene match. CDR1 and CDR2 (germline): SGHAT, FQNNGV. The chain's CDR3 is CASSLSASGIYNEQFF. The CDR3, as DNA: TGTGCCAGCAGCTTATCTGCTAGCGGGATCTACAATGAGCAGTTCTTC. The entire variable domain, with the rest obtained from reference TRBV11-2 and TRBJ2-1, is as follows: EAGVAQSPRYKIIEKRQSVAFWCNPISGHATLYWYQQILGQGPKLLIQFQNNGVVDDSQLPKDRFSAERLKGVDSTLKIQPAKLEDSAVYLCASSLSASGIYNEQFFGPGTRLTVL.

The chain employs TRBV9 and TRBJ2-7; TRBD2 matches at 12 bases. V lost 3 bases and J lost 3; bases outside the gene matches: 4. CDR3 size: 15 residues. In germline, CDR1 is SGDLS, CDR2 YYNGEE. The CDR3 sequence is CASSAWTSGNYEQYF. The CDR3 DNA reads TGTGCCAGCAGCGCGTGGACTAGCGGGAACTACGAGCAGTACTTC. The whole variable domain, filled in from reference TRBV9 and TRBJ2-7, reads DSGVTQTPKHLITATGQRVTLRCSPRSGDLSVYWYQQSLDQGLQFLIQYYNGEERAKGNILERFSAQQFPDLHSELNLSSLELGDSALYFCASSAWTSGNYEQYFGPGTRLTVT.

The chain uses TRBV7-2 and TRBJ1-1; the D is unclear. The ends were cut back, 5 bases at V and 11 bases at J, with 18 bases in the middle. Germline CDR1 reads SGHTA; CDR2 reads FQGNSA. The CDR3 consists of 13 residues. The CDR3 loop is CASSPSGEQGAFF. The CDR3 nucleotides read TGTGCCAGCAGCCCTTCCGGGGAACAAGGCGCTTTCTTT.

The chain is built from TRBV7-2 and TRBJ2-7; D is ambiguous. Trimming stripped 3 bases from V and 5 bases from J, with 14 bases between. Germline V gives CDR1 SGHTA, CDR2 FQGNSA. This CDR3 has 14 amino acids. Written as DNA, the CDR3 is TGTGCCAGCAGCTTGGGTTGGCAGGATAACGAGCAGTACTTC. It codes for CASSLGWQDNEQYF. The variable domain in full, with the rest retrieved from reference TRBV7-2 and TRBJ2-7, is GAGVSQSPSNKVTEKGKDVELRCDPISGHTALYWYRQSLGQGLEFLIYFQGNSAPDKSGLPSDRFSAERTGGSVSTLTIQRTQQEDSAVYLCASSLGWQDNEQYFGPGTRLTVT.

The V call is TRBV5-1, the J call TRBJ2-2; maybe TRBD2 (5 bases). Trimming stripped 2 bases from V and 2 bases from J, with 10 bases between. This CDR3 is 15 amino acids long. Germline assignment: CDR1 SGHRS and CDR2 YFSETQ. CDR3 sequence (DNA): TGCGCCAGCAGCTTCCGGGATTCTAACACCGGGGAGCTGTTTTTT. Translation: CASSFRDSNTGELFF.

V gene TRBV30 combines with J gene TRBJ1-4; possible D gene TRBD1, 5 bases. The V gene's germline CDR1 is GTSNPN and CDR2 SVGIG (reference sequence). CDR3 length equals 17 residues. Deletions cut 0 bases from V and 7 bases from J, with 21 bases between. The DNA of the CDR3 is TGTGCCTGGAGTGTACTCGCCTATTCAGGGCAGGGTGAAAAACTGTTTTTT. Its protein is CAWSVLAYSGQGEKLFF.

The V call is TRBV2, the J call TRBJ1-3; no firm D call. This CDR3 spans 14 amino acids. Between the trimmed V and J ends, which lost 6 bases and 0 bases, there was a span of 9 bases. CDR1 and CDR2 from the germline V gene are SNHLY and FYNNEI. For the CDR3, the DNA is TGTGCCAGCAGCCCCACAGACTCTGGAAACACCATATATTTT. Protein product: CASSPTDSGNTIYF.

V is TRBV6-2 or TRBV6-3 and J is TRBJ1-2, with 8 bases fitting TRBD1. The germline V gene has CDR1 MNHEY and CDR2 SVGEGT. The V and J ends lost 5 bases and 6 bases, in that order; junction bases with no gene match: 8. There are 14 residues in the CDR3. Here the CDR3 reads CASSTGQGYNGYTF. The CDR3 coding sequence is TGTGCCAGCAGTACCGGACAGGGTTATAATGGCTACACCTTC.

The chain couples TRBV6-2 or TRBV6-3 to TRBJ2-7, with 7 positions matching TRBD1. The germline V gene encodes CDR1 MNHEY and CDR2 SVGEGT. V shed 4 bases and J 4 bases; nucleotides not matched to a gene: 10. The CDR3 contains 15 residues. The CDR3, as DNA: TGTGCCAGCAGTTCGTCCTACCGGGACAGTTACGAGCAGTACTTC. Amino acids: CASSSSYRDSYEQYF.

This sequence joins TRBV6-6 and TRBJ2-7; 13 bases match TRBD2. Germline V CDR1 and CDR2: MNHNY, SVGAGI (reference sequence). The CDR3 consists of 14 residues. Unmatched junction bases numbered 3, after V lost 5 bases and J lost 5 bases. CDR3 residues: CASSTSGRAHEQYF. The CDR3, as DNA: TGTGCCAGCAGTACTAGCGGGAGGGCCCACGAGCAGTACTTC.

This chain links TRBV12-3 or TRBV12-4 with TRBJ1-1; D gene uncertain. The V gene lost 6 bases and the J gene lost 4 bases, with 12 bases spanning the gap. This CDR3 region has 13 residues. The CDR3 is CASRERESTEAFF. CDR3 DNA: TGTGCCAGCAGGGAAAGGGAGAGCACTGAAGCTTTCTTT.

The chain uses TRBV5-1 and TRBJ2-3, with 8 positions matching TRBD2. The V gene end was trimmed by 4 bases and the J gene end by 4 bases; junction bases not matched to a gene: 8. The CDR3 extends over 15 amino acids. The germline CDR1 and CDR2 sequences are SGHRS and YFSETQ. The CDR3 spells CASSLQTSAPDTQYF. In DNA form, the CDR3 reads TGCGCCAGCAGCCTCCAGACTAGCGCTCCAGATACGCAGTATTTT.

The gene calls are TRBV6-5 and TRBJ1-4, with D maybe TRBD1 (5 bases). V lost 7 bases, J lost 8 bases, and 20 bases lay in between. This CDR3 has 15 amino acids. Germline CDR1 reads MNHEY; CDR2 reads SVGAGI. CDR3: CASKPRGGSGEKLFF. CDR3 sequence (DNA): TGTGCCAGCAAGCCGCGTGGGGGGTCCGGGGAAAAACTGTTTTTT.

This sequence joins TRBV18 and TRBJ2-7; possible D gene TRBD2, 6 bases. V dropped 3 bases and J dropped 3 bases, with 15 bases sitting between them. This CDR3 region has 15 residues. CDR1 is KGHSH and CDR2 is LQKENI in the germline V gene. The CDR3 bases are TGTGCCAGCTCACCCGGCGGAGGGAGAGGCTACGAGCAGTACTTC. It translates to CASSPGGGRGYEQYF.

V gene TRBV30 combines with J gene TRBJ1-4; D not resolved. CDR1 and CDR2 (germline): GTSNPN, SVGIG (reference sequence). V was cut by 7 bases and J by 0 bases, with 12 bases left in between. This CDR3 is 14 amino acids long. Here the CDR3 DNA reads TGTGCCTCGGGCGGGTCCGCAACTAATGAAAAACTGTTTTTT. This translates into CASGGSATNEKLFF.

The V gene is TRBV24-1, the J gene TRBJ1-1; 9 bases map to TRBD1. The CDR3 sequence is 16 residues long. Germline CDR1 is KGHDR and CDR2 is SFDVKD. J gave up 5 bases and V 5 bases, and 11 bases lay outside the gene matches. Here the CDR3 reads CATSGSTGGALTEAFF. The CDR3 DNA sequence: TGTGCCACCAGTGGTTCCACAGGGGGCGCTTTGACTGAAGCTTTCTTT.

The chain combines TRBV5-1 with TRBJ2-2; weak D call: TRBD2 (5 bases). V was shortened by 0 bases and J by 5 bases, with 14 bases between the two germline ends. This CDR3 region has 16 residues. In germline, CDR1 is SGHRS, CDR2 YFSETQ. Here the CDR3 reads CASSLANTRGTGELFF. CDR3 nucleotides: TGCGCCAGCAGCTTGGCCAATACTAGAGGGACCGGGGAGCTGTTTTTT.

The chain recombines TRBV4-3 with TRBJ1-6; perhaps TRBD1 as D (5 bases). The ends were cut back, 2 bases at V and 13 bases at J, with 24 bases in the middle. The CDR3 is 17 amino acids. Germline V gives CDR1 LGHNA, CDR2 YSLEER. For the CDR3, the DNA is TGCGCCAGCAGCCAAATGCGGGGGGAGGGTGGAGTTTTCCCCCTCCACTTT. Translating gives CASSQMRGEGGVFPLHF.

The table lists this clone with a count of one. J is TRBJ2-7 and V is TRBV3-1 (or the pseudogene TRBV3-2), with D uncertain. CDR1 and CDR2 (germline): LGHDT, YNNKEL (reference sequence). The V and J ends lost 7 bases and 1 base respectively, with 23 bases between them. The CDR3 covers 17 residues. The CDR3 loop reads CASNNFCGQTLSYEQYF. The CDR3 DNA sequence: TGTGCCAGCAACAATTTTTGTGGGCAGACCTTATCCTACGAGCAGTACTTC.

The chain is built from TRBV27 and TRBJ1-1; TRBD1 matches at 9 bases. This CDR3 has 21 amino acids. Losses at the gene ends were 5 bases for V and 1 base for J; bases not matched to a gene: 23. Germline lookup yields CDR1 MNHEY and CDR2 SMNVEV (reference sequence). CDR3 sequence reads: CASSRVRLLQSGQGKNTEAFF. In DNA form, the CDR3 reads TGTGCCAGCAGTCGCGTTCGGCTATTACAGTCGGGACAGGGTAAGAACACTGAAGCTTTCTTT.

This rearrangement joins TRBV11-1 to TRBJ2-7; possible D gene TRBD2, 6 bases. V shed 5 bases and J shed 3 bases, with 11 bases lying between them. In germline, CDR1 is SGHAT, CDR2 FQDESV (reference sequence). The CDR3 sequence is 13 residues long. The CDR3 DNA sequence: TGTGCCAGCAGCGCCGGGGGTTTCTACGAGCAGTACTTC. Its translation: CASSAGGFYEQYF.